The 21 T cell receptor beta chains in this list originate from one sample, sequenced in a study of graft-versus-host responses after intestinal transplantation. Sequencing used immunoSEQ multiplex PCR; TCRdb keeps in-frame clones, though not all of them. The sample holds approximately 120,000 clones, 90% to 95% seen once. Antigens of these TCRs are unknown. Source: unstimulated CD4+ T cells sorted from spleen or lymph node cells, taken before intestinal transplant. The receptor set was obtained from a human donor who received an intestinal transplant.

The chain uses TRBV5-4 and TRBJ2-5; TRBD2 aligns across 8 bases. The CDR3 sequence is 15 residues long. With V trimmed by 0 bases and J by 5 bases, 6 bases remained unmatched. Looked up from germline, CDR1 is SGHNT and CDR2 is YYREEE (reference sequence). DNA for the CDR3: TGTGCCAGCAGCTTGGAGGGGGTAGCGGGGGAGACCCAGTACTTC. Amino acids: CASSLEGVAGETQYF.

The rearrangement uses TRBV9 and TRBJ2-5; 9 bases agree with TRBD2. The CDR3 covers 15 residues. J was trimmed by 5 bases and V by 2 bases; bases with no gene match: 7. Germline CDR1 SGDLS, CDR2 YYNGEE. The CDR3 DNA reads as TGTGCCAGCAGCGTCTCCGGGACTAGCAGCGAGACCCAGTACTTC. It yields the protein CASSVSGTSSETQYF.

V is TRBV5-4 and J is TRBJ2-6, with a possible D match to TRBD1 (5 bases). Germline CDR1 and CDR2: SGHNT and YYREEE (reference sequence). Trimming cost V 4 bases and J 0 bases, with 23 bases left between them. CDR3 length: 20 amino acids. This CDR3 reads CASSPPVDRFLSSGANVLTF. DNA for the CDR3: TGTGCCAGCAGCCCACCCGTTGACAGATTCCTTTCCTCTGGGGCCAACGTCCTGACTTTC.

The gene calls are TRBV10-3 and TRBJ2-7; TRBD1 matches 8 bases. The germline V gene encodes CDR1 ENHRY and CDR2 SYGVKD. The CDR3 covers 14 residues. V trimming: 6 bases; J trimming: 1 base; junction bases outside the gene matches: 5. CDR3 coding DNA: TGTGCCATCAGCAGGGACAGGCATTCCTACGAGCAGTACTTC. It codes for CAISRDRHSYEQYF.

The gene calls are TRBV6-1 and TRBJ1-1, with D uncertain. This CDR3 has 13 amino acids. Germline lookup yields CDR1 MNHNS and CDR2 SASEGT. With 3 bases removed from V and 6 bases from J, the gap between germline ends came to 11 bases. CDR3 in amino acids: CASSEAGFPEAFF. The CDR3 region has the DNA TGTGCCAGCAGTGAGGCGGGGTTTCCTGAAGCTTTCTTT.

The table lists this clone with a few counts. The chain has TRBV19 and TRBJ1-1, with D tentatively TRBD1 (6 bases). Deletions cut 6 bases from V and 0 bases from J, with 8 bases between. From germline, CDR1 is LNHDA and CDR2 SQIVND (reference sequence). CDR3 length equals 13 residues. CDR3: CASRDRLNTEAFF. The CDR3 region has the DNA TGTGCCAGTAGGGACAGACTGAACACTGAAGCTTTCTTT.

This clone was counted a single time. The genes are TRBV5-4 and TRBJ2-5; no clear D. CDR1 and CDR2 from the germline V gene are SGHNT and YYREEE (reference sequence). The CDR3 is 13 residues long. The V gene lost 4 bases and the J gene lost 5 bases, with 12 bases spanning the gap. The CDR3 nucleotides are TGTGCCAGCAGCCTCAACTTCGGGGAGACCCAGTACTTC. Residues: CASSLNFGETQYF.

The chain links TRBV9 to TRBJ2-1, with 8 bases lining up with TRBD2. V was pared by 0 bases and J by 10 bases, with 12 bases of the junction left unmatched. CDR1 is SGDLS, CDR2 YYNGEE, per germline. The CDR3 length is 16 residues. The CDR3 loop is CASSVASSGPIGEQFF. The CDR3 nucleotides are TGTGCCAGCAGCGTAGCATCTAGCGGGCCGATAGGGGAGCAGTTCTTC.

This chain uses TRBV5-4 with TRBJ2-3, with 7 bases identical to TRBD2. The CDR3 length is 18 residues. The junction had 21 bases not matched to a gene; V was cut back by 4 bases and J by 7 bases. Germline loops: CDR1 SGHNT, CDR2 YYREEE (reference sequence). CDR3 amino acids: CASSQGPPLAARPNTQYF. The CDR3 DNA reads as TGTGCCAGCAGCCAAGGGCCCCCGCTAGCGGCGCGGCCAAATACGCAGTATTTT.

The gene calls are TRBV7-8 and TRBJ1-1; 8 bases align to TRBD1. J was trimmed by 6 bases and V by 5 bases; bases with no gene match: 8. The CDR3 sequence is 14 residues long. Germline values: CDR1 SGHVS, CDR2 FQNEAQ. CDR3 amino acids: CASSPKTGVPEAFF. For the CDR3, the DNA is TGTGCCAGCAGCCCGAAGACAGGGGTCCCTGAAGCTTTCTTT.

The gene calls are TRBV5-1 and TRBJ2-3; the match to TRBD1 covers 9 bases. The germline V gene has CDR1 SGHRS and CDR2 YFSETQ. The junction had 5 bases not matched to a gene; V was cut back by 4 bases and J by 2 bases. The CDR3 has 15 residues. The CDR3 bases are TGCGCCAGCAGCCAATACAGGGGGCCCACAGATACGCAGTATTTT. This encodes CASSQYRGPTDTQYF.

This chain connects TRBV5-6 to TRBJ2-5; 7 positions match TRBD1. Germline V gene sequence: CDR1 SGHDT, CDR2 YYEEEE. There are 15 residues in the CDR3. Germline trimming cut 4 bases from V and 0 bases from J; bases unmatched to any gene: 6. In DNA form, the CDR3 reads TGTGCCAGCAGCGCAGGGACAGTCCACCAAGAGACCCAGTACTTC. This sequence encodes CASSAGTVHQETQYF. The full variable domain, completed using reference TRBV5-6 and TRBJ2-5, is DAGVTQSPTHLIKTRGQQVTLRCSPKSGHDTVSWYQQALGQGPQFIFQYYEEEERQRGNFPDRFSGHQFPNYSSELNVNALLLGDSALYLCASSAGTVHQETQYFGPGTRLLVL.

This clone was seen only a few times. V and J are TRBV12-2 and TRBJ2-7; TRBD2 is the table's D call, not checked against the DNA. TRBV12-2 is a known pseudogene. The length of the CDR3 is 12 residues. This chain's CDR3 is CASRSGLHEQYF. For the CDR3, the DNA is TGTGCAAGTCGCTCTGGACTACACGAGCAGTACTTC.

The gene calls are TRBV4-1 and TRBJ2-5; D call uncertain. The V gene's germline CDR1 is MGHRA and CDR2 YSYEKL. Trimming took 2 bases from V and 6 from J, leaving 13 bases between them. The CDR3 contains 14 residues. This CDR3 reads CASSQLMVAKTQYF. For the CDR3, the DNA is TGCGCCAGCAGCCAACTAATGGTCGCGAAGACCCAGTACTTC.

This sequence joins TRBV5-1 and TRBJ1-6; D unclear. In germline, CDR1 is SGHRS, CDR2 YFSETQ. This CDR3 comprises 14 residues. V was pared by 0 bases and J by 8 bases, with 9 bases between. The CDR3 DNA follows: TGCGCCAGCAGCTTGGTTGTGGGTGATTCACCCCTCCACTTT. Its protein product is CASSLVVGDSPLHF.

The CDR3 region is CASSLVAGTTYTDTQYF. CDR3 DNA sequence: TGTGCCAGCAGCTTAGTCGCCGGGACTACCTACACAGATACGCAGTATTTT. The chain is built from TRBV11-2 and TRBJ2-3, with TRBD2 identical over 7 bases. The V gene's germline CDR1 is SGHAT and CDR2 FQNNGV. Germline trimming cut 1 base from V and 2 bases from J; bases unmatched to any gene: 9. This CDR3 comprises 17 residues.

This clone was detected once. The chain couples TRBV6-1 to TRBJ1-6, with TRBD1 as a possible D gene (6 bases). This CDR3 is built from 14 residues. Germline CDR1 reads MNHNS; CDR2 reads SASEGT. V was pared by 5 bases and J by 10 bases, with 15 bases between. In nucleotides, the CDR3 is TGTGCCAGCAGTTTCCGCCCACAGGGATCACCCCTCCACTTT. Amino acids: CASSFRPQGSPLHF.

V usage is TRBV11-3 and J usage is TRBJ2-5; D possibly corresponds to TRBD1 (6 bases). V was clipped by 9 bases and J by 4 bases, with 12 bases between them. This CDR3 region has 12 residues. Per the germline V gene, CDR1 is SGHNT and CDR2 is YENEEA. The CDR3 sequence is CARQGSAETQYF. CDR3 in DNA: TGTGCCAGACAGGGTAGCGCAGAGACCCAGTACTTC.

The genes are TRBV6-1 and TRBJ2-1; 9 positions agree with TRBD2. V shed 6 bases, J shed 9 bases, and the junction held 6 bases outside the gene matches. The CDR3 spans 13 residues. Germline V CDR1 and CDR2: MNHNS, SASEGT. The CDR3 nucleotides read TGTGCCAGCAGGGTGGCGGGGGGGCTTGAGCAGTTCTTC. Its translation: CASRVAGGLEQFF.

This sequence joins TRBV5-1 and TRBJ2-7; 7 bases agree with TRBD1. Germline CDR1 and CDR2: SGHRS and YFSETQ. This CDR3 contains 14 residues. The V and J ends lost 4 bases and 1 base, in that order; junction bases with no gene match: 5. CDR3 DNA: TGCGCCAGCAGCCCGGGACAGAGTTCCTACGAGCAGTACTTC. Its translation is CASSPGQSSYEQYF. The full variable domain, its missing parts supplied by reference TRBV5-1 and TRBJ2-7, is KAGVTQTPRYLIKTRGQQVTLSCSPISGHRSVSWYQQTPGQGLQFLFEYFSETQRNKGNFPGRFSGRQFSNSRSEMNVSTLELGDSALYLCASSPGQSSYEQYFGPGTRLTVT.

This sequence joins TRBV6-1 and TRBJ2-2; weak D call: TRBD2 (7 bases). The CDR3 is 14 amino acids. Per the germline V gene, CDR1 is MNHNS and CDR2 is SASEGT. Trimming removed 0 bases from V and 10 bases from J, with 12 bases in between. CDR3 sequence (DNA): TGTGCCAGCAGTGAAGCTTGGGGGGGGCAGGAGCTGTTTTTT. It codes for CASSEAWGGQELFF.